A selection of T cell receptor beta chains follows, all from one sample in a study of T cells in Graves' hyperthyroidism and ophthalmopathy. TCRdb called the multiplex PCR reads again in MiXCR, with one record for every CDR3 protein. Seen here are around 300,000 distinct CDR3 sequences, 13% to 15% observed once, and the top ten hold over 25%. The sample consisted of blood. These receptors came from a woman aged 50 to 60 with Graves' hyperthyroidism that later progressed to Graves' ophthalmopathy. The CDR3 runs from the conserved cysteine through the conserved F or W. D genes are given only for firm matches. Clone size is given for some rows only: seen once, a few or many times, or a class if the clone is expanded.

TRBV28	TRBJ2-7	TRBD2	many	CASGTTNYEQYF	TGTGCTTCCGGGACTACGAACTACGAGCAGTACTTC
TRBV27	TRBJ1-5	-	hyperexpanded	CASSLGSHQPQHF	TGTGCCAGCAGTTTAGGGTCGCATCAGCCCCAGCATTTT
TRBV7-3	TRBJ2-2	-	-	CASSTMGGNTGELFF	TGTGCCAGCAGTACAATGGGGGGTAACACCGGGGAGCTGTTTTTT
TRBV27	TRBJ2-7	-	many	CASSARGVGSYEQYF	TGTGCCAGCAGTGCCAGGGGGGTGGGGTCCTACGAGCAGTACTTC
TRBV7-2	TRBJ1-5	-	many	CASSLGGVGGNQPQHF	TGTGCCAGCAGCTTAGGGGGGGTAGGAGGCAATCAGCCCCAGCATTTT
TRBV27	TRBJ2-1	-	once	CASRLLSGTASEQFF	TGTGCCAGCAGACTGCTTTCCGGGACTGCGAGCGAGCAGTTCTTC
TRBV7-3	TRBJ2-3	TRBD2	many	CASSFLAGARDTQYF	TGTGCCAGCAGCTTCCTCGCGGGAGCAAGGGATACGCAGTATTTT
TRBV7-3	TRBJ2-3	TRBD1	-	CASSLRDRGKSDTQYF	TGTGCCAGCAGCTTAAGGGACAGGGGGAAGTCAGATACGCAGTATTTT
TRBV6-2/TRBV6-3	TRBJ1-1	TRBD1	-	CASTLDRARSDTEAFF	TGTGCCAGCACGCTCGACAGGGCTCGGAGCGACACTGAAGCTTTCTTT
TRBV5-1	TRBJ2-3	TRBD2	many	CASTRLAGDTDTQYF	TGCGCCAGCACTAGACTAGCGGGGGACACAGATACGCAGTATTTT
TRBV12-3/TRBV12-4	TRBJ2-1	-	many	CASSLRRNEQFF	TGTGCCAGCAGTTTAAGGAGAAATGAGCAGTTCTTC
TRBV7-3	TRBJ2-3	-	many	CASNDLGADTQYF	TGTGCCAGCAACGACTTAGGGGCAGATACGCAGTATTTT
TRBV11-3	TRBJ2-1	TRBD2	many	CASSGGPYNEQFF	TGTGCCAGCTCGGGAGGCCCCTACAATGAGCAGTTCTTC
TRBV28	TRBJ1-5	TRBD1	-	CASRTTGGSNQPQHF	TGTGCCAGCAGAACAACAGGGGGGAGCAATCAGCCCCAGCATTTT
TRBV6-1	TRBJ1-1	-	many	CASKLQLNTEAFF	TGTGCCAGCAAGCTACAGCTGAACACTGAAGCTTTCTTT
TRBV27	TRBJ1-5	-	many	CASSRGSGSNQPQHF	TGTGCCAGCAGCCGAGGGAGCGGTAGCAATCAGCCCCAGCATTTT
TRBV30	TRBJ1-5	-	many	CAWSDPTAGNQPQHF	TGTGCCTGGAGTGACCCGACAGCAGGCAATCAGCCCCAGCATTTT
TRBV18	TRBJ2-5	-	-	CASSPLKAGAETQYF	TGTGCCAGCTCACCCCTAAAGGCAGGTGCAGAGACCCAGTACTTC
TRBV28	TRBJ2-7	-	many	CASSLSPAKREQYF	TGTGCCAGCAGTTTATCTCCTGCCAAGAGGGAGCAGTACTTC
TRBV28	TRBJ2-1	TRBD1	many	CASKWTGGLNEQFF	TGTGCCAGCAAATGGACAGGGGGGCTGAATGAGCAGTTCTTC
TRBV10-3	TRBJ2-1	TRBD2	-	CAISESGLAGEQFF	TGTGCCATCAGTGAGTCGGGTCTAGCGGGTGAGCAGTTCTTC
TRBV20-1	TRBJ1-6	-	few	CSARDVRGGNNSPLHF	TGCAGTGCTAGAGATGTGAGAGGGGGGAATAATTCACCCCTCCACTTT
TRBV10-3	TRBJ2-1	TRBD2	-	CAISESGLAGEGEQFF	TGTGCCATCAGTGAGTCTGGGCTAGCGGGAGAGGGTGAGCAGTTCTTC
TRBV20-1	TRBJ2-3	-	many	CSAQDYRGADTQYF	TGCAGTGCTCAGGACTACCGAGGGGCAGATACGCAGTATTTT
TRBV20-1	TRBJ2-7	-	many	CSAPRGGEQYF	TGCAGTGCCCCAAGGGGGGGCGAGCAGTACTTC
TRBV5-1	TRBJ2-5	TRBD1	many	CASSGGQGETQYF	TGCGCCAGCAGCGGGGGACAGGGTGAGACCCAGTACTTC
TRBV6-1	TRBJ2-2	TRBD1	few	CASSEVSRGRGELFF	TGTGCCAGCAGTGAAGTGTCTAGGGGGCGCGGGGAGCTGTTTTTT
TRBV15	TRBJ1-1	-	-	CATSRDLWRNTEAFF	TGTGCCACCAGCAGAGATCTTTGGCGGAACACTGAAGCTTTCTTT
TRBV6-2/TRBV6-3	TRBJ2-3	TRBD1	-	CASKTGWTQYF	TGTGCCAGCAAGACAGGGTGGACGCAGTATTTT
TRBV5-1	TRBJ2-5	TRBD1	-	CASSDPQGTETQYF	TGCGCCAGCAGCGACCCACAGGGGACGGAGACCCAGTACTTC
TRBV7-9	TRBJ2-1	TRBD2	-	CASSPPSGRAYNEQFF	TGTGCCAGCAGCCCTCCTAGCGGGAGGGCCTACAATGAGCAGTTCTTC
TRBV20-1	TRBJ2-5	TRBD2	many	CTGTSGSIRETQYF	TGCACAGGGACTAGCGGGAGTATAAGAGAGACCCAGTACTTC
TRBV7-9	TRBJ1-1	-	few	CASSSEGVWGVNTEAFF	TGTGCCAGCAGCTCGGAGGGGGTATGGGGGGTGAACACTGAAGCTTTCTTT
TRBV15	TRBJ1-1	-	many	CATSARNVNTEAFF	TGTGCCACCAGCGCGCGGAACGTGAACACTGAAGCTTTCTTT
TRBV7-6	TRBJ2-6	-	-	CASSLRVDSGSGANVLTF	TGTGCCAGCAGCCTCCGCGTGGACTCGGGCTCTGGGGCCAACGTCCTGACTTTC